Listed below are T cell receptor beta chains from one sample, sequenced in a study of neoadjuvant nivolumab and ipilimumab in lung cancer. Here immunoSEQ multiplex PCR was the method, and the copy in TCRdb shows in-frame clones only, minus some. The sample holds tens of thousands of clones, more than 85% seen once. The sample in question was blood, obtained before neoadjuvant nivolumab, alone or with ipilimumab. These receptors came from an adult with non-small cell lung cancer. Some clones in this sample may be carry-over from other donors' samples. The CDR3 runs from the conserved cysteine through the conserved F or W. Fields, in order: D gene, J gene, V gene, clone size, CDR3 protein, CDR3 DNA. A D gene is named only where the DNA matches it firmly. Rows give clone size only sometimes, using once, few, many, or a class for an expanded clone.

TRBD1 | TRBJ1-2 | TRBV18 | . | CASSPDREYGYTF | TGTGCCAGCTCACCTGACAGGGAATATGGCTACACCTTC
. | TRBJ1-4 | TRBV4-1 | few | CASSFQGLSEKLFF | TGCGCCAGCAGCTTCCAGGGGCTCAGTGAAAAACTGTTTTTT
. | TRBJ1-3 | TRBV6-5 | . | CASSYDWISGNTIYF | TGTGCCAGCAGTTACGACTGGATCTCTGGAAACACCATATATTTT
. | TRBJ1-2 | TRBV9 | . | CASSVARGAYGYTF | TGTGCCAGCAGCGTAGCTCGGGGGGCTTATGGCTACACCTTC
. | TRBJ2-5 | TRBV5-1 | . | CASSLGQGGETQYF | TGCGCCAGCAGCTTGGGGCAGGGGGGCGAGACCCAGTACTTC
. | TRBJ2-5 | TRBV5-1 | . | CASSLPDQETQYF | TGCGCCAGCAGCTTGCCGGACCAAGAGACCCAGTACTTC
TRBD1 | TRBJ1-1 | TRBV10-2 | once | CASRLLVRDRVNTEAFF | TGCGCCAGCCGATTACTTGTCCGGGACAGGGTTAACACTGAAGCTTTCTTT
TRBD2 | TRBJ2-5 | TRBV30 | . | CAWTPWWGAGGETQYF | TGTGCCTGGACCCCCTGGTGGGGAGCGGGGGGAGAGACCCAGTACTTC
TRBD2 | TRBJ2-5 | TRBV6-1 | . | CASSTSGQETQYF | TGTGCCAGCAGTACTAGCGGACAAGAGACCCAGTACTTC
TRBD2 | TRBJ2-7 | TRBV7-8 | . | CASSLGLAGGPKEQYF | TGTGCCAGCAGCTTAGGACTAGCGGGAGGGCCAAAGGAGCAGTACTTC
. | TRBJ2-7 | TRBV21-1 | . | CASSKALGEGVSTHQYF | TGTGCCAGCAGCAAAGCGCTCGGGGAGGGGGTCTCTACTCACCAGTACTTC
. | TRBJ2-1 | TRBV11-1 | once | CASGENYNEQFF | TGTGCCAGCGGGGAAAACTACAATGAGCAGTTCTTC
TRBD1 | TRBJ2-6 | TRBV5-1 | . | CASSSPDRGQKDSGANVLTF | TGCGCCAGCAGCTCTCCCGACAGGGGGCAGAAAGACTCTGGGGCCAACGTCCTGACTTTC
. | TRBJ1-1 | TRBV29-1 | . | CSVEEGRRTEAFF | TGCAGCGTTGAAGAGGGCAGGAGAACTGAAGCTTTCTTT
TRBD1 | TRBJ1-1 | TRBV18 | . | CASLQGPNTEAFF | TGTGCCAGCCTACAGGGGCCGAACACTGAAGCTTTCTTT
. | TRBJ2-3 | TRBV5-1 | . | CASSSRPTSADSQYF | TGCGCCAGCAGCTCCCGCCCGACGTCCGCGGATTCGCAGTATTTT
. | TRBJ1-1 | TRBV19 | . | CASNQGPGKMNTEAFF | TGTGCCAGTAACCAAGGGCCGGGTAAGATGAACACTGAAGCTTTCTTT
TRBD1 | TRBJ2-5 | TRBV18 | . | CASSPVVPTGEETQYF | TGTGCCAGCTCACCAGTTGTCCCGACAGGGGAAGAGACCCAGTACTTC
TRBD2 | TRBJ2-7 | TRBV5-1 | . | CASSLTSGLYEQYF | TGCGCCAGCAGCTTAACTAGCGGGCTATACGAGCAGTACTTC
. | TRBJ2-2 | TRBV5-4 | . | CASALRAGGTGELFF | TGTGCCAGCGCTCTGCGGGCCGGGGGCACCGGGGAGCTGTTTTTT